Below are 29 T cell receptor beta chains sequenced from a single sample in a study of cytomegalovirus exposure and HLA in healthy donors. The PCR contained 60 Vbeta and 13 Jbeta primers. Produced via immunoSEQ multiplex PCR; TCRdb's table is partial and in-frame only. This table has about 200,000 clones, 70% to 80% appearing once. The sequenced sample consisted of PBMCs. Every receptor here comes from a male donor in good health and CMV-seronegative.

The CDR3 nucleotides read TGTGCCAGCAGCAGCGATGGCTACGAGCAGTACTTC. Protein: CASSSDGYEQYF. This chain joins TRBV5-4 and TRBJ2-7; D gene unclear. Germline loops: CDR1 SGHNT, CDR2 YYREEE (reference sequence). CDR3 length equals 12 residues. The germline V and J ends were trimmed by 4 bases and 3 bases, with 8 bases remaining between them.

The V gene is TRBV10-3, the J gene TRBJ2-1; TRBD2 is a possible D gene (6 bases). This CDR3 is built from 12 residues. V dropped 10 bases and J dropped 6 bases, with 13 bases sitting between them. Germline lookup yields CDR1 ENHRY and CDR2 SYGVKD. CDR3 region: CATTPRGNEQFF. The CDR3 DNA is TGTGCCACCACCCCGCGGGGCAATGAGCAGTTCTTC.

This rearrangement joins TRBV9 to TRBJ2-7, with 10 bases identical to TRBD2. CDR3 length: 14 residues. Germline lookup yields CDR1 SGDLS and CDR2 YYNGEE. With V trimmed by 4 bases and J by 5 bases, 6 bases remained unmatched. The CDR3 coding sequence is TGTGCCAGCAGCCCATACGGGACTAGCGACGAGCAGTACTTC. Its translation is CASSPYGTSDEQYF.

DNA for the CDR3: TGTGCCAGCAAGAGACTAGATTCCTACAATGAGCAGTTCTTC. It yields the protein CASKRLDSYNEQFF. J is TRBJ2-1 and V is TRBV6-5, with D tentatively TRBD2 (6 bases). The CDR3 sequence is 14 residues long. Trimming took 7 bases from V and 1 from J, leaving 11 bases between them. CDR1 is MNHEY, CDR2 SVGAGI, per germline.

The chain has TRBV5-6 and TRBJ2-4; TRBD2 might be the D (5 bases). Germline V gene data show CDR1 as SGHDT and CDR2 as YYEEEE. CDR3 size: 15 residues. Between the trimmed V and J ends, which lost 0 bases and 8 bases, there was a span of 15 bases. The CDR3 DNA reads as TGTGCCAGCAGCTTGGAAGTGGGAGATATGTACATTCAGTACTTC. This encodes CASSLEVGDMYIQYF.

On this clone: This sample includes further DNA sequences coding for the same CDR3. The chain couples TRBV21-1 to TRBJ2-1; TRBD2 was called by the table and not checked on the DNA. TRBV21-1 is labeled a pseudogene. This CDR3 has 17 amino acids. CDR3 residues: CASSKGLAGSCNNEQFF. CDR3 sequence (DNA): TGTGCTAGCAGCAAAGGACTAGCGGGATCCTGTAACAATGAGCAGTTCTTC.

This clone was counted only a few times. The chain uses TRBV28 and TRBJ1-4; D is perhaps TRBD1 (5 bases). CDR1 is MDHEN, CDR2 SYDVKM, per germline. The V end lost 5 bases, the J end lost 0 bases, and 10 bases lay between the germline ends. This CDR3 is 15 amino acids long. The CDR3 protein is CASSPTGATNEKLFF. CDR3 nucleotides: TGTGCCAGCAGTCCTACGGGGGCAACTAATGAAAAACTGTTTTTT.

This chain uses TRBV27 with TRBJ2-2, with 9 bases aligning to TRBD1. Germline CDR1 reads MNHEY; CDR2 reads SMNVEV (reference sequence). The trim removed 2 bases at V and 1 base at J, leaving 5 bases unmatched. This CDR3 is built from 17 residues. CDR3 coding DNA: TGTGCCAGCAGTTTAAGGGGGACAGGGTTGAACACCGGGGAGCTGTTTTTT. Amino acids: CASSLRGTGLNTGELFF.

This clone has a count of ten or more. This sample includes further DNA sequences coding for the same CDR3. The rearrangement joins TRBV14 to TRBJ1-2; D remains unclear. Germline V CDR1 and CDR2: SGHDN, FVKESK. The CDR3 runs 12 residues. V was pared by 3 bases and J by 5 bases, with 7 bases between. CDR3 nucleotides: TGTGCCAGCAGCCAGCGGATATATGGCTACACCTTC. Its translation is CASSQRIYGYTF.

With respect to this clone: Other DNA sequences in this sample translate to the same CDR3. This chain links TRBV5-1 with TRBJ2-3; 10 bases align to TRBD2. CDR1 is SGHRS and CDR2 is YFSETQ in the germline V gene. This CDR3 region has 17 residues. V lost 2 bases and J lost 0; bases outside the gene matches: 6. CDR3 residues: CASSLGRTSGSTDTQYF. CDR3 nucleotide sequence: TGCGCCAGCAGCTTAGGGCGGACTAGCGGTAGCACAGATACGCAGTATTTT.

This clone was observed a single time. V and J are TRBV9 and TRBJ2-7; 8 nucleotides match TRBD2. V dropped 4 bases and J dropped 6; count of bases not matched to a gene: 6. The CDR3 runs 13 residues. Per germline, CDR1 SGDLS and CDR2 YYNGEE. The CDR3 region is CASSLGTRGEQYF. CDR3 nucleotides: TGTGCCAGCAGCCTCGGGACTAGGGGCGAGCAGTACTTC. The complete variable domain, with remaining parts taken from reference TRBV9 and TRBJ2-7, reads DSGVTQTPKHLITATGQRVTLRCSPRSGDLSVYWYQQSLDQGLQFLIQYYNGEERAKGNILERFSAQQFPDLHSELNLSSLELGDSALYFCASSLGTRGEQYFGPGTRLTVT.

V usage is TRBV20-1 and J usage is TRBJ1-2; TRBD1 is a possible D gene (5 bases). Germline V CDR1 and CDR2: DFQATT, SNEGSKA (reference sequence). The V and J ends lost 8 bases and 5 bases respectively, with 6 bases between them. The CDR3 consists of 9 residues. As DNA, the CDR3 is TGCAGTCAGGGTTATGGCTACACCTTC. Residues: CSQGYGYTF.

This rearrangement joins TRBV6-6 to TRBJ1-2; TRBD1 aligns across 7 bases. The CDR3 extends over 14 amino acids. The germline CDR1 and CDR2 sequences are MNHNY and SVGAGI (reference sequence). Trimming took 7 bases from V and 5 from J; bases not matched to a gene: 10. The CDR3 region has the DNA TGTGCCAGCAAAACAGGGGCTAAAGGGTATGGCTACACCTTC. Translated, it gives CASKTGAKGYGYTF.

The genes are TRBV7-9 and TRBJ2-1; 11 bases fit TRBD2. CDR1 is SEHNR, CDR2 FQNEAQ, per germline (reference sequence). The ends lost 5 bases at V and 0 bases at J; junction bases unmatched: 3. The CDR3 is 16 residues long. CDR3 sequence: CASSPSGRSSYNEQFF. CDR3 DNA: TGTGCCAGCAGCCCTAGCGGGAGGAGCTCCTACAATGAGCAGTTCTTC.

The gene calls are TRBV6-1 and TRBJ2-2; D may be TRBD2 (5 bases). Germline CDR1 and CDR2: MNHNS and SASEGT. The CDR3 consists of 14 residues. V was clipped by 10 bases and J by 2 bases, with 14 bases between them. The CDR3 DNA follows: TGTGCCACCAACCGGGATCCTAACACCGGGGAGCTGTTTTTT. Translated, it gives CATNRDPNTGELFF.

This chain uses TRBV27 with TRBJ2-1; 8 bases map to TRBD1. V gave up 2 bases and J gave up 12 bases; unmatched junction bases: 9. The CDR3 length is 14 residues. Germline CDR1 and CDR2: MNHEY and SMNVEV (reference sequence). CDR3 sequence reads: CASSLNPTGVGQFF. As DNA, the CDR3 is TGTGCCAGCAGTTTAAACCCGACAGGGGTCGGGCAGTTCTTC.

This chain uses TRBV10-2 with TRBJ2-1, with 7 bases that match TRBD2. The J segment lost 8 bases and the V segment lost 6 bases, leaving 10 bases of the junction unmatched. Looked up from germline, CDR1 is WSHSY and CDR2 is SAAADI. The CDR3 consists of 14 residues. The CDR3 DNA reads TGCGCCAGCAGCTTGGCGGGAGATTCCCATGAGCAGTTCTTC. This sequence encodes CASSLAGDSHEQFF.

The chain couples TRBV9 to TRBJ1-3, with TRBD1 identical over 9 bases. Trimming removed 3 bases from V and 4 bases from J; junction bases left unmatched: 5. Germline loops: CDR1 SGDLS, CDR2 YYNGEE. This CDR3 has 15 residues. The CDR3 nucleotides read TGTGCCAGCAGCGAGGGGGACAGGGTCGGAAACACCATATATTTT. This translates into CASSEGDRVGNTIYF. Filled out from reference TRBV9 and TRBJ1-3, the complete variable domain reads DSGVTQTPKHLITATGQRVTLRCSPRSGDLSVYWYQQSLDQGLQFLIQYYNGEERAKGNILERFSAQQFPDLHSELNLSSLELGDSALYFCASSEGDRVGNTIYFGEGSWLTVV.

V and J are TRBV6-4 and TRBJ1-1; possibly TRBD1 for D (5 bases). The V end was cut by 8 bases, the J end by 0 bases, with 22 bases between. The germline gives CDR1 MRHNA, CDR2 SNTAGT. The CDR3 consists of 17 residues. This CDR3 is CASGYQGQGIMNTEAFF. The CDR3 region has the DNA TGTGCCAGCGGATACCAGGGCCAGGGTATCATGAACACTGAAGCTTTCTTT.

The CDR3 spells CASSPVAGTANGEKLFF. CDR3 DNA sequence: TGTGCCAGCTCGCCTGTAGCCGGGACAGCGAATGGTGAAAAACTGTTTTTT. V gene TRBV18 combines with J gene TRBJ1-4, with 7 nucleotides matching TRBD1. The CDR3 totals 17 residues. Germline V gene data show CDR1 as KGHSH and CDR2 as LQKENI. J lost 7 bases, V lost 6 bases, and 17 bases had no gene match.

The rearrangement joins TRBV18 to TRBJ1-2; TRBD1 matches at 7 bases. CDR1 and CDR2 (germline): KGHSH, LQKENI. The CDR3 runs 13 residues. V was pared by 5 bases and J by 5 bases, with 5 bases of the junction left unmatched. CDR3 nucleotide sequence: TGTGCCAGCTCAGACAGGGTCGGTTATGGCTACACCTTC. Residues: CASSDRVGYGYTF. The variable domain in full, with the rest retrieved from reference TRBV18 and TRBJ1-2, is NAGVMQNPRHLVRRRGQEARLRCSPMKGHSHVYWYRQLPEEGLKFMVYLQKENIIDESGMPKERFSAEFPKEGPSILRIQQVVRGDSAAYFCASSDRVGYGYTFGSGTRLTVV.

This clone came up once. The genes are TRBV9 and TRBJ2-1; possibly TRBD1 for D (6 bases). The CDR3 length is 15 residues. The germline CDR1 and CDR2 sequences are SGDLS and YYNGEE. Trimming shortened V by 1 base and J by 0 bases, and 8 bases separated the two germline ends. CDR3 region: CASSVTGSSYNEQFF. The DNA of the CDR3 is TGTGCCAGCAGCGTAACAGGGAGCTCCTACAATGAGCAGTTCTTC.

The chain combines TRBV5-1 with TRBJ2-1; TRBD2 aligns across 8 bases. From germline, CDR1 is SGHRS and CDR2 YFSETQ. Unmatched junction bases numbered 3, after V lost 2 bases and J lost 5 bases. The CDR3 runs to 14 residues. CDR3 protein: CASSFSGNHNEQFF. DNA for the CDR3: TGCGCCAGCAGCTTTAGCGGGAACCACAATGAGCAGTTCTTC.

This clone has just a few counts. The CDR3 loop is CASSAPPRQHQETQYF. The CDR3 DNA reads TGTGCCAGCAGCGCCCCTCCGAGACAGCACCAAGAGACCCAGTACTTC. The chain links TRBV7-6 to TRBJ2-5; TRBD1 might be the D (5 bases). Trimming shortened V by 5 bases and J by 0 bases, and 16 bases separated the two germline ends. The CDR3 consists of 16 residues. Germline loops: CDR1 SGHVS, CDR2 FNYEAQ.

This rearrangement joins TRBV11-2 to TRBJ1-5; 9 bases match TRBD1. The CDR3 spans 15 residues. The germline gives CDR1 SGHAT, CDR2 FQNNGV. V dropped 3 bases and J dropped 4; count of bases not matched to a gene: 4. The CDR3 is CASSLGQGGNQPQHF. Here the CDR3 DNA reads TGTGCCAGCAGCTTGGGACAGGGAGGAAATCAGCCCCAGCATTTT.

This clone showed up just once. The CDR3 DNA reads TGCGCCAGCAGCCCCCAGGCTCCGGGACAGTCCAACCACGAGCAGTACTTC. This gives the protein CASSPQAPGQSNHEQYF. V is TRBV4-1 and J is TRBJ2-7, with 7 bases matching TRBD1. The CDR3 consists of 17 residues. The V segment lost 4 bases and the J segment 5 bases; nucleotides outside the gene matches: 17. Germline V lookup: CDR1 MGHRA, CDR2 YSYEKL.

The table lists this clone with a few counts. The chain couples TRBV6-4 to TRBJ2-3, with 7 bases identical to TRBD2. CDR1 is MRHNA and CDR2 is SNTAGT in the germline V gene. After removal of 7 bases from V and 1 base from J, the junction contained 8 bases not matched to a gene. The CDR3 length is 15 residues. CDR3 residues: CASTPLAGGTDTQYF. Here the CDR3 DNA reads TGTGCCAGCACTCCTTTGGCGGGGGGCACAGATACGCAGTATTTT.

This chain uses TRBV30 with TRBJ1-5; 8 nucleotides match TRBD1. The germline V gene has CDR1 GTSNPN and CDR2 SVGIG (reference sequence). V gave up 3 bases and J gave up 7 bases; unmatched junction bases: 5. The CDR3 spans 13 residues. The CDR3 DNA is TGTGCCTGGAGCAGAGGACAGGGCCAGCCCCAGCATTTT. This sequence encodes CAWSRGQGQPQHF.

This clone has a single count. The chain recombines TRBV5-1 with TRBJ2-1, with TRBD2 matching 7 bases. V shed 0 bases and J 0 bases; nucleotides not matched to a gene: 3. Germline V gene sequence: CDR1 SGHRS, CDR2 YFSETQ. The CDR3 has 16 residues. The CDR3 spells CASSLAPSGSYNEQFF. CDR3 in DNA: TGCGCCAGCAGCTTGGCACCTAGCGGCTCCTACAATGAGCAGTTCTTC.